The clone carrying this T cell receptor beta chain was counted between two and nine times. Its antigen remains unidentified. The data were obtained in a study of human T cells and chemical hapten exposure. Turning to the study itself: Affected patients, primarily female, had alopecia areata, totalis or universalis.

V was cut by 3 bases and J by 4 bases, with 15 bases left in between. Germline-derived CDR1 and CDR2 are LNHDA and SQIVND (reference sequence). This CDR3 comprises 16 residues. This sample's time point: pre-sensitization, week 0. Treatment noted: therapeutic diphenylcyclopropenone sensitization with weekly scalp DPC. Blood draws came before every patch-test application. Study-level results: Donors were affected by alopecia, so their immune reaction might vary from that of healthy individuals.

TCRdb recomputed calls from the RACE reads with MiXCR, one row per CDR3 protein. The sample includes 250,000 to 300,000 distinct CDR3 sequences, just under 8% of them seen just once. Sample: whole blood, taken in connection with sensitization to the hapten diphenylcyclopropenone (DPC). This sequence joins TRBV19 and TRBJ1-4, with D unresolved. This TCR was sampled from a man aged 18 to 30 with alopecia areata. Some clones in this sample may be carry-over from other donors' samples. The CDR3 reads CASSIQTIRVNEKLFF. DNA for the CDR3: TGTGCCAGTAGTATCCAGACCATCCGCGTTAATGAAAAACTGTTTTTT.